One and the same sample provided the 24 T cell receptor beta chains below, sequenced in a study of PD-1 blockade in classical Hodgkin lymphoma. Generated by immunoSEQ multiplex PCR, the TCRdb table keeps only in-frame clones and is missing some. The data hold under 35,000 clones, with roughly nine tenths observed a single time. Regarding time point: newly diagnosed, previously untreated cHL patient sample. From thawed PBMCs, CD4+ T cells were purified using magnetic negative selection. Sequences were obtained from CD4+ T cells from blood. These receptors came from a human donor with classical Hodgkin lymphoma.

This chain joins TRBV18 and TRBJ1-3, with TRBD1 as a possible D gene (5 bases). This CDR3 is built from 14 residues. With 1 base removed from V and 4 bases from J, the gap between germline ends came to 8 bases. Germline loops: CDR1 KGHSH, CDR2 LQKENI. CDR3 in DNA: TGTGCCAGCTCACCACAGGGGAAGGGAAACACCATATATTTT. Translating it yields CASSPQGKGNTIYF.

The chain employs TRBV9 and TRBJ1-6; D remains ambiguous. Trimming removed 4 bases at V and 10 bases at J, with 15 bases between. The CDR3 extends over 14 amino acids. CDR1 and CDR2 (germline): SGDLS, YYNGEE. This chain's CDR3 is CASSLNTVGSPLHF. The CDR3 region has the DNA TGTGCCAGCAGCCTAAACACTGTAGGGTCACCCCTCCACTTT.

The chain joins TRBV7-3 to TRBJ2-1; D unresolved. The CDR3 is made up of 14 amino acids. Germline V gene data show CDR1 as SGHTA and CDR2 as FQGTGA. Trimming stripped 5 bases from V and 6 bases from J, with 14 bases between. In DNA form, the CDR3 reads TGTGCCAGCAGCAATACCCTAGAACCCAATGAGCAGTTCTTC. Translating it yields CASSNTLEPNEQFF. The full variable domain, in which reference TRBV7-3 and TRBJ2-1 provide the parts outside the CDR3, is GAGVSQTPSNKVTEKGKYVELRCDPISGHTALYWYRQSLGQGPEFLIYFQGTGAADDSGLPNDRFFAVRPEGSVSTLKIQRTERGDSAVYLCASSNTLEPNEQFFGPGTRLTVL.

The chain employs TRBV12-5 and TRBJ2-2; 7 positions agree with TRBD1. There are 17 residues in the CDR3. Germline-derived CDR1 and CDR2 are LGHNT and FRNRAP. Trimming took 0 bases from V and 6 from J; bases not matched to a gene: 10. Here the CDR3 reads CASGLVLTGNMAGELFF. Written as DNA, the CDR3 is TGTGCTAGTGGTTTGGTACTGACAGGGAATATGGCCGGGGAGCTGTTTTTT.

This clone was counted only a few times. This chain joins TRBV7-9 and TRBJ1-1; possibly TRBD1 for D (6 bases). Germline CDR1 is SEHNR and CDR2 is FQNEAQ (reference sequence). V lost 0 bases and J 7 bases, leaving 9 bases between the germline ends. The CDR3 covers 13 residues. This CDR3 reads CASSLAGGGEAFF. The DNA of the CDR3 is TGTGCCAGCAGCTTAGCGGGAGGGGGTGAAGCTTTCTTT.

This clone was seen only once. The chain has TRBV4-2 and TRBJ1-1, with D perhaps TRBD1 (6 bases). V shed 0 bases and J shed 1 base, with 27 bases lying between them. Germline V CDR1 and CDR2: LGHNA, YNFKEQ. The CDR3 covers 21 residues. DNA of the CDR3: TGTGCCAGCAGCCAAGATACTGGGGTCAGGGGTTTTACTAGGGGGAACACTGAAGCTTTCTTT. Translation gives CASSQDTGVRGFTRGNTEAFF.

Here the CDR3 reads CASSVESSNEKLFF. CDR3 nucleotides: TGTGCCAGCAGCGTAGAAAGCAGTAATGAAAAACTGTTTTTT. The rearrangement uses TRBV9 and TRBJ1-4; D remains ambiguous. Per the germline V gene, CDR1 is SGDLS and CDR2 is YYNGEE. V was pared by 0 bases and J by 4 bases, with 7 bases between. CDR3 size: 14 residues.

The chain links TRBV10-1 to TRBJ1-2; TRBD1 matches 7 bases. V lost 1 base to trimming and J lost 1 base; unmatched junction nucleotides: 12. The CDR3 consists of 18 residues. Per the germline V gene, CDR1 is WNHNN and CDR2 is SYGVQD (reference sequence). The CDR3 DNA is TGCGCCAGCAGTGAGTGCCGAAAAGACAGGGTGAGTAACTATGGCTACACCTTC. It yields the protein CASSECRKDRVSNYGYTF.

V gene TRBV6-6 combines with J gene TRBJ1-5; D remains ambiguous. The germline V gene encodes CDR1 MNHNY and CDR2 SVGAGI (reference sequence). The CDR3 totals 12 residues. Trimming left V 5 bases short and J 11 bases short, with 13 bases between. The CDR3 bases are TGTGCCAGCAGTCCCCCGACATCGGCCCAGCATTTT. It is translated as CASSPPTSAQHF.

This rearrangement joins TRBV6-1 to TRBJ2-7; TRBD1 is a possible D gene (5 bases). Germline V gene sequence: CDR1 MNHNS, CDR2 SASEGT. The CDR3 is 14 amino acids. Trimming pared 4 bases from V and 2 bases from J, leaving 12 bases between. CDR3 bases: TGTGCCAGCAGTGCGACAGATACCACCTACGAGCAGTACTTC. Amino acids: CASSATDTTYEQYF.

This clone was detected a few times. CDR3: CASSWQRFEAFF. The CDR3 region has the DNA TGTGCCAGCAGTTGGCAGCGTTTTGAAGCTTTCTTT. This rearrangement joins TRBV28 to TRBJ1-1, with D unresolved. Germline V CDR1 and CDR2: MDHEN, SYDVKM. V dropped 4 bases and J dropped 7 bases, with 10 bases sitting between them. This CDR3 has 12 amino acids.

For this clone: Other DNA sequences within the sample encode an identical CDR3. The chain carries TRBV14 and TRBJ2-7; D gene uncertain. The V gene's germline CDR1 is SGHDN and CDR2 FVKESK. The V and J ends lost 0 bases and 1 base respectively, with 7 bases between them. This CDR3 is built from 14 residues. The DNA of the CDR3 is TGTGCCAGCAGCCAAGACTTAACGTCCTACGAGCAGTACTTC. As protein: CASSQDLTSYEQYF.

The rearrangement joins TRBV27 to TRBJ2-3, with TRBD2 matching 7 bases. With 3 bases clipped from V and 3 bases from J, the junction kept 9 bases outside the gene matches. CDR1 and CDR2 (germline): MNHEY, SMNVEV (reference sequence). The CDR3 has 16 residues. CDR3 sequence (DNA): TGTGCCAGCAGTTTGGGACTATCTGAGGGGACAGATACGCAGTATTTT. Amino acid sequence: CASSLGLSEGTDTQYF.

This chain joins TRBV5-5 and TRBJ1-1; D is ambiguous. The CDR3 is made up of 14 amino acids. Germline values: CDR1 SGHKS, CDR2 YYEKEE (reference sequence). V lost 0 bases to trimming and J lost 1 base, with 7 bases between them. The CDR3 sequence is CASSLGHQNTEAFF. CDR3 nucleotides: TGTGCCAGCAGCTTGGGGCACCAGAACACTGAAGCTTTCTTT.

The rearrangement joins TRBV7-3 to TRBJ1-1; D is possibly TRBD1 (5 bases). The length of the CDR3 is 13 residues. Germline V gene lookup returns CDR1 SGHTA and CDR2 FQGTGA. V gave up 4 bases and J gave up 4 bases, with 10 bases separating them. CDR3 coding DNA: TGTGCCAGCAGCTGGGGGGATCGCACTGAAGCTTTCTTT. Its protein product is CASSWGDRTEAFF. The full variable domain, with the rest looked up from reference TRBV7-3 and TRBJ1-1, is GAGVSQTPSNKVTEKGKYVELRCDPISGHTALYWYRQSLGQGPEFLIYFQGTGAADDSGLPNDRFFAVRPEGSVSTLKIQRTERGDSAVYLCASSWGDRTEAFFGQGTRLTVV.

The chain is built from TRBV15 and TRBJ2-1; 7 bases agree with TRBD2. CDR1 and CDR2 (germline): LNHNV, YYDKDF (reference sequence). J gave up 0 bases and V 0 bases, and 5 bases lay outside the gene matches. The CDR3 runs to 17 residues. CDR3 coding DNA: TGTGCCACCAGCAGAGATCCAGCGGGGAGCTCCTACAATGAGCAGTTCTTC. Its protein is CATSRDPAGSSYNEQFF.

The chain recombines TRBV9 with TRBJ1-4; 7 bases agree with TRBD1. The CDR3 has 15 amino acids. V gave up 3 bases and J gave up 6 bases; unmatched junction bases: 8. The germline gives CDR1 SGDLS, CDR2 YYNGEE. CDR3 region: CASSAGTAKDEKLFF. CDR3 nucleotide sequence: TGTGCCAGCAGCGCTGGGACAGCGAAAGATGAAAAACTGTTTTTT.

V usage is TRBV27 and J usage is TRBJ1-5, with 7 bases lining up with TRBD1. J lost 3 bases, V lost 3 bases, and 5 bases had no gene match. This CDR3 is built from 15 residues. The germline V gene encodes CDR1 MNHEY and CDR2 SMNVEV (reference sequence). The CDR3, as DNA: TGTGCCAGCAGTTTTTCCACAGGGGCCAATCAGCCCCAGCATTTT. This encodes CASSFSTGANQPQHF.

V and J are TRBV20-1 and TRBJ1-5; D is undetermined. CDR3 length: 11 amino acids. The V end lost 0 bases, the J end lost 8 bases, and 5 bases lay between the germline ends. The germline CDR1 and CDR2 sequences are DFQATT and SNEGSKA (reference sequence). CDR3 sequence: CSARDGKPQHF. Written as DNA, the CDR3 is TGCAGTGCTAGAGACGGGAAGCCCCAGCATTTT.

The J gene is TRBJ1-4, the V gene TRBV11-2, with no clear D. V lost 5 bases, J lost 8 bases, and 12 bases lay in between. In germline, CDR1 is SGHAT, CDR2 FQNNGV. This CDR3 region has 13 residues. The CDR3 region is CASSHPRDEKLFF. Here the CDR3 DNA reads TGTGCCAGCAGCCACCCGAGAGACGAAAAACTGTTTTTT.

This chain uses TRBV9 with TRBJ2-2; 12 bases are shared with TRBD2. CDR1 is SGDLS, CDR2 YYNGEE, per germline. Trimming removed 0 bases from V and 2 bases from J; junction bases left unmatched: 2. CDR3 length equals 17 residues. This CDR3 is CASSVGGLAGNTGELFF. CDR3 in DNA: TGTGCCAGCAGCGTAGGAGGACTAGCGGGAAACACCGGGGAGCTGTTTTTT.

The J gene is TRBJ2-3, the V gene TRBV12-2. TRBV12-2 is classified as a pseudogene. The CDR3 runs 12 residues. The CDR3 region has the DNA TGTGCAAGTCGCCCAATAAAGGGTACGCAGTATTTT. Translating gives CASRPIKGTQYF.

This clone was seen just once. This chain uses TRBV4-2 with TRBJ2-3; D uncertain. V was trimmed by 3 bases and J by 6 bases, leaving 25 bases between them. The CDR3 covers 18 residues. Germline CDR1 reads LGHNA; CDR2 reads YNFKEQ. The CDR3 reads CASSQAPGIESVVDTQYF. The CDR3, as DNA: TGTGCCAGCAGCCAGGCGCCGGGTATTGAGTCGGTTGTGGATACGCAGTATTTT.

The table lists this clone with a few counts. V and J are TRBV4-1 and TRBJ2-1; 12 bases line up with TRBD2. The CDR3 totals 15 residues. Germline-derived CDR1 and CDR2 are MGHRA and YSYEKL. The ends lost 10 bases at V and 7 bases at J; junction bases unmatched: 11. The CDR3 loop reads CATRRGLAGDNEQFF. The CDR3 coding sequence is TGCGCCACCAGAAGGGGACTAGCGGGTGATAATGAGCAGTTCTTC.